This T cell receptor (beta chain) was obtained from a study of blood T cell repertoires in COVID-19. As for the study in general: Sites in the United States, Italy and Spain provided acute and convalescent COVID-19 samples. Sources were T cells, B-cell-depleted T cells, or PBMCs; the material itself was cDNA or gDNA.

Comments on this clone: The sample carries other DNA sequences with the same CDR3.

Methods used by the authors: Counts of nucleated cells, estimated from reference gene primer amplification, were obtained. Sequenced by immunoSEQ multiplex PCR; TCRdb stores in-frame clones only, minus some. V, J and clone size derive from that table, while D and trimming were established from the DNA sequence. The table lists some 98,000 clones, 82% of them singletons. V shed 0 bases, J shed 4 bases, and the junction held 3 bases outside the gene matches. Germline assignment: CDR1 SGHTA and CDR2 FQGNSA. The CDR3 extends over 15 amino acids. Sequenced material: peripheral blood. This sequence joins TRBV7-2 and TRBJ1-5, with TRBD1 matching 7 bases. This clonotype was obtained from a man between 70 and 80 years old with active or convalescent COVID-19. In DNA form, the CDR3 reads TGTGCCAGCAGCTTAGCAGGGGGCGAGAATCAGCCCCAGCATTTT. This sequence encodes CASSLAGGENQPQHF. Combining the CDR3 with reference TRBV7-2 and TRBJ1-5 gives the whole variable domain GAGVSQSPSNKVTEKGKDVELRCDPISGHTALYWYRQSLGQGLEFLIYFQGNSAPDKSGLPSDRFSAERTGGSVSTLTIQRTQQEDSAVYLCASSLAGGENQPQHFGDGTRLSIL.